Listed below are T cell receptor beta chains from one sample, sequenced in a study of response to subunit inactivated influenza vaccine. TCRdb itself ran the RT-PCR reads through MiXCR, one entry per CDR3 protein. The sample lists 560,000 or so distinct CDR3 sequences; about 7.6% were seen once. Sequenced material: PBMCs from blood, taken around 25 months after vaccination. The receptors were gathered from a man between 50 and 70 years old who received an inactivated influenza vaccine. CDR3s include the opening cysteine and the closing phenylalanine or tryptophan. D genes are given only for firm matches. Clone size is stated in some rows and not others, as once, few, many or a class when expanded.

>TRBJ1-1|few|TRBD1|TRBV19
TGTGCCAGTGCTCAGCAATCCACAGGGGGAGCTTTCTTT
CASAQQSTGGAFF
>TRBJ1-2|.|.|TRBV29-1
TGCAGCGTTGGCTCTGACTATGGCTACACCTTC
CSVGSDYGYTF
>TRBJ1-1|many|.|TRBV12-3/TRBV12-4
TGTGCCAGCAGTCCCGGGGGCACTGAAGCTTTCTTT
CASSPGGTEAFF
>TRBJ1-1|.|.|TRBV7-2
TGTGCCAGCAGCTTCGGGGGTTTCGGGACTGAAGCTTTCTTT
CASSFGGFGTEAFF
>TRBJ2-1|many|.|TRBV12-3/TRBV12-4
TGTGCCAGCGGAGGAGGGGGGGGACTTTACAATGAGCAGTTCTTC
CASGGGGGLYNEQFF
>TRBJ2-6|few|.|TRBV2
TGTGCCAGCAGGGATTTACCCGGGTCCTCATACTCTGGGGCCAACGTCCTGACTTTC
CASRDLPGSSYSGANVLTF
>TRBJ2-3|.|.|TRBV10-3
TGTGCCATCAGCCCCATCGACGCAGATACGCAGTATTTT
CAISPIDADTQYF
>TRBJ1-2|few|.|TRBV4-3
TGCGCCAGCAGCCAAGAAGTACAGGTGAACTATGGCTACACCTTC
CASSQEVQVNYGYTF
>TRBJ2-2|many|TRBD1|TRBV7-6
TGTGCCAGCAGCCTCGGGACAGGGGGAGAACTAAACACCGGGGAGCTGTTTTTT
CASSLGTGGELNTGELFF
>TRBJ2-7|few|TRBD1|TRBV11-1
TGTGCCAGCAGCTCGCCGGCGGGAGCGGGACAGGGATTCTACGAGCAGTACTTC
CASSSPAGAGQGFYEQYF
>TRBJ2-3|few|TRBD2|TRBV6-5
TGTGCCAGCAGTTCGGCGGGGGGGACCTCGCAGTATTTT
CASSSAGGTSQYF
>TRBJ2-5|.|.|TRBV5-6
TGTGCCAGCAGCTTCGCCAGTGAGCAAGAGACCCAGTACTTC
CASSFASEQETQYF
>TRBJ2-1|few|.|TRBV5-1
TGCGCCAGCAGCTCGGGAGTCGGTTACAATGAGCAGTTCTTC
CASSSGVGYNEQFF
>TRBJ2-3|many|TRBD2|TRBV20-1
TGCAGTGCCAAACTAGCGGCTAGCACAGATACGCAGTATTTT
CSAKLAASTDTQYF
>TRBJ2-5|.|.|TRBV7-8
TGTGCCAGCAGCCGAACAGGGTCCGGGGAGACCCAGTACTTC
CASSRTGSGETQYF
>TRBJ1-1|many|TRBD1|TRBV10-3
TGTGCCATCAAAGGGACAGGGAACATGAACACTGAAGCTTTCTTT
CAIKGTGNMNTEAFF
>TRBJ2-2|.|TRBD2|TRBV4-2
TGTGCCAGCAGCATTAGCGGGAGTCTTGCCGGGGAGCTGTTTTTT
CASSISGSLAGELFF
>TRBJ2-5|.|.|TRBV7-2
TGTGCCAGCAGCTCGTCCCCAGGGGAGACCCAGTACTTC
CASSSSPGETQYF
>TRBJ2-3|.|.|TRBV24-1
TGTGCCACCAGTGCGGTAGGAGATACGCAGTATTTT
CATSAVGDTQYF
>TRBJ1-2|.|TRBD1|TRBV29-1
TGCAGCGTTGAGGTGGGACAGGGGTATGGCTACACCTTC
CSVEVGQGYGYTF
>TRBJ2-5|.|.|TRBV10-3
TGTGCCATCACACCAGCGCCCCAAGAGACCCAGTACTTC
CAITPAPQETQYF
>TRBJ2-2|.|.|TRBV5-1
TGCGCCAGCAGCTATCAATTACTTACAGGGCGCACCGGGGAGCTGTTTTTT
CASSYQLLTGRTGELFF
>TRBJ2-1|.|TRBD2|TRBV20-1
TGCAGTGCTAGAAAGATAGCGGGTATAGCCTACAATGAGCAGTTCTTC
CSARKIAGIAYNEQFF
>TRBJ2-7|many|.|TRBV10-3
TGTGCCATCAGACACAGGGTGCAAGAGCCTGGCGAGCAGTACTTC
CAIRHRVQEPGEQYF
>TRBJ1-1|.|.|TRBV10-2
TGCGCCAGCAGCGGACGTCTTGAAGCTTTCTTT
CASSGRLEAFF
>TRBJ1-3|few|TRBD1|TRBV25-1
TGTGCCAGCAGTGCCCCCCGGACAGGGGGAAACACCATATATTTT
CASSAPRTGGNTIYF
>TRBJ2-3|many|TRBD2|TRBV29-1
TGCAGCGTCGCGACTAGCGGGGGTACAGATACGCAGTATTTT
CSVATSGGTDTQYF
>TRBJ2-3|few|.|TRBV6-2/TRBV6-3
TGTGCCAGCAGTTACGTGAACACGGGATTGTATGATACGCAGTATTTT
CASSYVNTGLYDTQYF
>TRBJ2-1|many|.|TRBV5-1
TGCGCCAGCAGCTTGGAACAGGCTGAGCAGTTCTTC
CASSLEQAEQFF
>TRBJ1-4|many|.|TRBV18
TGTGCCAGCTCACCCGAGGCAGTACGGGAAAAACTGTTTTTT
CASSPEAVREKLFF
>TRBJ1-1|few|.|TRBV3-1
TGTGCCAGCAGCCAAGAGGGTAGGGGGGGCCTGGTAGCTTTCTTT
CASSQEGRGGLVAFF
>TRBJ1-3|many|.|TRBV28
TGTGCCAGCAGTCTGGTTGAATATAGGGCTGGAAACACCATATATTTT
CASSLVEYRAGNTIYF
>TRBJ1-3|.|.|TRBV11-2
TGTGCCAGCAGGATCCCCTCGGGAGGAAACACCATATATTTT
CASRIPSGGNTIYF
>TRBJ1-4|many|TRBD1|TRBV20-1
TGCAGTGCTGGACAGGGGAGTGAAAAACTGTTTTTT
CSAGQGSEKLFF
>TRBJ2-6|.|.|TRBV7-9
TGTGCCAGCAGCAGTGACAACCTCAACGTCCTGACTTTC
CASSSDNLNVLTF
>TRBJ2-5|few|.|TRBV30
TGTGCCTGGAGTGGCAAAAGGTCGTTCCAAGAGACCCAGTACTTC
CAWSGKRSFQETQYF
>TRBJ1-5|few|.|TRBV10-3
TGTGCCATCAGTGAAACGGTAAATCAGCCCCAGCATTTT
CAISETVNQPQHF
>TRBJ1-1|.|TRBD1|TRBV7-9
TGTGCCAGCAGCCTCAAACCGACAGGGTTCATGAACACTGAAGCTTTCTTT
CASSLKPTGFMNTEAFF
>TRBJ2-7|few|TRBD1|TRBV7-2
TGTGCCAGCAGCGTCGACAGGGGTTTCTACGAGCAGTACTTC
CASSVDRGFYEQYF